Given below is one T cell receptor beta chain in context. Its antigen remains unidentified. The junction shows a germline mismatch at one end, possibly a read error. Assay used: immunoSEQ multiplex PCR; TCRdb lists only in-frame clones, some missing. The sample has some 110,000 clones, around 84% seen once; the top ten hold approximately 16%. The data were obtained in a study of T cell responses to AZD1222 COVID-19 vaccine. Findings of the study overall: The peak T cell response came first, and repertoires were sampled only after it. At study baseline, merely six AZD1222 recipients were seropositive. After two AZD1222 doses, spike-specific TCR breadth and depth rose versus day 0.

There are 12 residues in the CDR3. The germline V gene encodes CDR1 PRHDT and CDR2 FYEKMQ (reference sequence). Second-dose timings of about 4 or about 12 weeks were pooled. The specimen was peripheral blood, collected 28 days after the second AZD1222 dose. This TCR came from an adult who received the AZD1222 COVID-19 vaccine. This chain joins TRBV13 and TRBJ2-7; tentatively, D is TRBD2 (5 bases). The CDR3 bases are TGTGCCAGCAGCTCCCCTCGCAGTCGGGGATTCTTC. Its translation is CASSSPRSRGFF.